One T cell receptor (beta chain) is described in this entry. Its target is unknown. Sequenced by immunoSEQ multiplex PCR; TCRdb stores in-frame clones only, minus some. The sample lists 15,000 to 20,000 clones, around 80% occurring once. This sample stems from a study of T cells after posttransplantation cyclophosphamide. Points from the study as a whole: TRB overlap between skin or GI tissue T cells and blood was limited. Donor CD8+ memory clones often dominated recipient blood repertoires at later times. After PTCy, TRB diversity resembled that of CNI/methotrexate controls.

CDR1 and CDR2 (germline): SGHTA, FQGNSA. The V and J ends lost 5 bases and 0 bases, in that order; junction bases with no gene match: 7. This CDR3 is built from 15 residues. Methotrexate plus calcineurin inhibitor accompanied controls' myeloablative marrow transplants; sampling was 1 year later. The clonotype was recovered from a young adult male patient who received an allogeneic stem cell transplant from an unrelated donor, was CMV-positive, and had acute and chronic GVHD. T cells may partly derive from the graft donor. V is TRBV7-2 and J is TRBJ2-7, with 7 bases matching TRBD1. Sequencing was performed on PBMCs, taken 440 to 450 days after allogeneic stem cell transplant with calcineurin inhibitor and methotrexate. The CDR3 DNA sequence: TGTGCCAGCAGCCCCGGGACAGCGAACTCCTACGAGCAGTACTTC. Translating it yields CASSPGTANSYEQYF.